What follows is one T cell receptor (beta chain) and its context. Original processing notes: Quantification of nucleated cells was approximated via reference gene primer amplification. Profiled with immunoSEQ multiplex PCR; TCRdb holds only in-frame clones, not every one. The V and J calls and clone size were taken over from that table, and D and trimming were inferred from the DNA. This sample has fewer than 150,000 clones, with 70% to 85% found just once. These data originate in a study of blood T cell repertoires in COVID-19. In the study overall: Acute-phase and convalescent COVID-19 samples originated in the United States, Italy and Spain. T cells, B-cell-depleted T cells, or PBMCs provided the cDNA or gDNA that served as material.

The germline V gene has CDR1 MGHDK and CDR2 SYGVNS. The CDR3 extends over 14 amino acids. V dropped 8 bases and J dropped 0 bases, with 10 bases sitting between them. The V gene is TRBV25-1, the J gene TRBJ1-4, with D tentatively TRBD1 (6 bases). The sequence derives from a human donor in a cohort sampled during active COVID-19. Sequencing was done on a sample of peripheral blood. The CDR3 region has the DNA TGTGCCAGCGCCCAGGGGACAACTAATGAAAAACTGTTTTTT. Its protein product is CASAQGTTNEKLFF.